This record covers a single T cell receptor beta chain. The antigen is undetermined. These data come from a study of T cells in localized non-small cell lung cancer. Overall study results and limits: Heterogeneity remains possible because sequencing was limited to only one tumor region. Longer overall survival was linked to higher blood T cell density. Among the tissues sampled, uninvolved adjacent lung had the highest T cell clonality, above tumor. When the top 100 tumor clones were examined, a median about 60 of them also appeared in the adjacent lung, which was paired and uninvolved.

Sequencing was performed with immunoSEQ multiplex PCR; in TCRdb, only in-frame clones are kept and a portion is missing. The sample yields tens of thousands of clones, around four fifths seen once. This CDR3 contains 16 residues. Per the germline V gene, CDR1 is SEHNR and CDR2 is FQNEAQ (reference sequence). V dropped 0 bases and J dropped 1; count of bases not matched to a gene: 4. The TCR was taken from a male donor at least 60 years old with stage II squamous cell lung carcinoma. Sequencing used peripheral blood, obtained before any cancer treatment. The chain carries TRBV7-9 and TRBJ2-7; 9 bases fit TRBD2. The CDR3 bases are TGTGCCAGCAGCTTAGCGCTAGCGGGGAGTTCCTACGAGCAGTACTTC. Residues: CASSLALAGSSYEQYF.